A single sample gave rise to the 9 T cell receptor beta chains below, sequenced in a study of cytomegalovirus exposure and HLA in healthy donors. Clones were read by immunoSEQ multiplex PCR, and TCRdb kept only the in-frame ones, dropping some. In the table there are approximately 160,000 clones, 80% to 90% of which are singletons. The sample comprised PBMCs. These receptors originate from a woman between 18 and 29 years old in good health and CMV-seronegative.

This chain connects TRBV7-9 to TRBJ1-1; D is perhaps TRBD1 (5 bases). From germline, CDR1 is SEHNR and CDR2 FQNEAQ (reference sequence). Deletions cut 4 bases from V and 0 bases from J, with 15 bases between. The CDR3 spans 16 residues. Written as DNA, the CDR3 is TGTGCCAGCAGCTCTGTCAGGGAAGCTATGAACACTGAAGCTTTCTTT. Protein product: CASSSVREAMNTEAFF. Full variable domain (outside the CDR3, taken from reference TRBV7-9 and TRBJ1-1): DTGVSQNPRHKITKRGQNVTFRCDPISEHNRLYWYRQTLGQGPEFLTYFQNEAQLEKSRLLSDRFSAERPKGSFSTLEIQRTEQGDSAMYLCASSSVREAMNTEAFFGQGTRLTVV.

The gene calls are TRBV30 and TRBJ2-7, with D tentatively TRBD1 (6 bases). The length of the CDR3 is 15 residues. Germline V gene sequence: CDR1 GTSNPN, CDR2 SVGIG (reference sequence). V was pared by 5 bases and J by 0 bases, with 17 bases between. In nucleotides, the CDR3 is TGTGCCTGGGGGGGCTTACGCCCCCACTCCTACGAGCAGTACTTC. Translated: CAWGGLRPHSYEQYF.

This clone was counted ten times or more. The chain has TRBV4-1 and TRBJ2-3, with 9 nucleotides matching TRBD1. The ends lost 8 bases at V and 4 bases at J; junction bases unmatched: 7. Germline assignment: CDR1 MGHRA and CDR2 YSYEKL. There are 14 residues in the CDR3. The CDR3 DNA sequence: TGCGCCAGCGCCCGGACAGGGGAAGCAGATACGCAGTATTTT. Translated, it gives CASARTGEADTQYF.

The rearrangement uses TRBV9 and TRBJ2-7; no firm D call. The CDR3 has 13 residues. Trimming shortened V by 4 bases and J by 6 bases, and 14 bases separated the two germline ends. Per germline, CDR1 SGDLS and CDR2 YYNGEE. The CDR3 DNA follows: TGTGCCAGCAGCTCACCAGGTGTTGGCGAGCAGTACTTC. It yields the protein CASSSPGVGEQYF.

CDR3 loop: CASSQHRGHGYTF. The CDR3 bases are TGCGCCAGCAGCCAGCACAGGGGTCATGGCTACACCTTC. This chain connects TRBV4-3 to TRBJ1-2; TRBD1 aligns across 7 bases. The CDR3 consists of 13 residues. Germline lookup yields CDR1 LGHNA and CDR2 YSLEER. The V segment lost 3 bases and the J segment 6 bases; nucleotides outside the gene matches: 4.

Concerning this clone: The DNA is left out, because the CDR3 cannot be placed on it with certainty; the CDR3 is given as TCRdb lists it. This sequence joins TRBV27 and TRBJ1-6; the D call of TRBD1 is as the table states it, not checked on the DNA. Germline CDR1 is MNHEY and CDR2 is SMNVEV (reference sequence). 17 amino acids form the CDR3, both terminal residues included. CDR3 residues: CASSLFLSDGRGSPLHF.

The chain couples TRBV6-1 to TRBJ1-1; no definite D call. The CDR3 has 15 amino acids. The germline CDR1 and CDR2 sequences are MNHNS and SASEGT. Deletions cut 2 bases from V and 3 bases from J, with 13 bases between. As DNA, the CDR3 is TGTGCCAGCAGTGAACCGGGAAAGAGGGACACTGAAGCTTTCTTT. This gives the protein CASSEPGKRDTEAFF.

J is TRBJ2-1 and V is TRBV5-6; 11 positions match TRBD2. There are 16 residues in the CDR3. The J segment lost 4 bases and the V segment lost 4 bases, leaving 7 bases of the junction unmatched. Germline values: CDR1 SGHDT, CDR2 YYEEEE. The CDR3 sequence is CASSLLASGGYNEQFF. For the CDR3, the DNA is TGTGCCAGCAGCCTACTGGCTAGCGGGGGGTACAATGAGCAGTTCTTC.

About this clone: Relative to the germline gene, one junction end is altered; a read error may explain this. The chain is built from TRBV19 and TRBJ1-1, with D maybe TRBD1 (6 bases). Germline V CDR1 and CDR2: LNHDA, SQIVND (reference sequence). There are 13 residues in the CDR3. The CDR3 sequence: CASSSSLRGHSSF. CDR3 DNA: TGTGCCAGTAGTTCTTCACTTCGGGGACATTCTTCTTTT. Full variable domain (outside the CDR3, taken from reference TRBV19 and TRBJ1-1): DGGITQSPKYLFRKEGQNVTLSCEQNLNHDAMYWYRQDPGQGLRLIYYSQIVNDFQKGDIAEGYSVSREKKESFPLTVTSAQKNPTAFYLCASSSSLRGHSSFGQGTRLTVV.